Listed here are 7 T cell receptor beta chains from one sample, sequenced in a study of cytomegalovirus exposure and HLA in healthy donors. PCR was performed using 60 Vbeta and 13 Jbeta primers. Using immunoSEQ multiplex PCR, the repertoire was profiled, and TCRdb retains in-frame clones only, with some absent. This table holds roughly 84,000 clones. Sequencing was done on a sample of PBMCs. The receptors were sampled from a man aged 50 to 60 in good health and CMV-seronegative.

The chain joins TRBV9 to TRBJ1-4; 8 bases fit TRBD1. Germline V CDR1 and CDR2: SGDLS, YYNGEE. V was pared by 5 bases and J by 5 bases, with 5 bases of the junction left unmatched. The CDR3 covers 14 residues. CDR3 amino acids: CASSNRGSNEKLFF. CDR3 DNA: TGTGCCAGCAGTAACAGGGGGTCGAATGAAAAACTGTTTTTT.

The rearrangement uses TRBV2 and TRBJ2-3; D uncertain. The CDR3 loop spans 11 amino acids. Germline V CDR1 and CDR2: SNHLY, FYNNEI. V dropped 5 bases and J dropped 2 bases, with 2 bases sitting between them. The CDR3 sequence: CASSYTDTQYF. DNA for the CDR3: TGTGCCAGCAGTTACACAGATACGCAGTATTTT.

The rearrangement joins TRBV2 to TRBJ1-1; D remains unclear. Germline CDR1 SNHLY, CDR2 FYNNEI. The V and J ends lost 4 bases and 3 bases respectively, with 12 bases between them. The CDR3 has 14 residues. The DNA for the CDR3 is TGTGCCAGCAGTGTGCAGGCCACTTACACTGAAGCTTTCTTT. Translated, it gives CASSVQATYTEAFF.

The V call is TRBV10-3, the J call TRBJ2-3, with D unresolved. The V end lost 8 bases, the J end lost 3 bases, and 9 bases lay between the germline ends. This CDR3 region has 12 residues. Per the germline V gene, CDR1 is ENHRY and CDR2 is SYGVKD. CDR3 nucleotide sequence: TGTGCCATCCGACTCGATACAGATACGCAGTATTTT. This sequence encodes CAIRLDTDTQYF.

V is TRBV6-5 and J is TRBJ1-2; 7 bases agree with TRBD1. Trimming removed 1 base from V and 0 bases from J; junction bases left unmatched: 5. Germline CDR1 and CDR2: MNHEY and SVGAGI. This CDR3 is built from 16 residues. The CDR3 DNA is TGTGCCAGCAGTTACTACGACAGGGACCCTAACTATGGCTACACCTTC. Its translation is CASSYYDRDPNYGYTF.

The V and J genes are TRBV18 and TRBJ1-4; 7 bases agree with TRBD1. The CDR3 consists of 15 residues. In germline, CDR1 is KGHSH, CDR2 LQKENI. V lost 1 base and J lost 7; bases outside the gene matches: 6. CDR3 region: CASSPQQGRGEKLFF. CDR3 nucleotide sequence: TGTGCCAGCTCACCACAACAGGGGCGGGGTGAAAAACTGTTTTTT. The whole variable domain, remainder taken from reference TRBV18 and TRBJ1-4, is NAGVMQNPRHLVRRRGQEARLRCSPMKGHSHVYWYRQLPEEGLKFMVYLQKENIIDESGMPKERFSAEFPKEGPSILRIQQVVRGDSAAYFCASSPQQGRGEKLFFGSGTQLSVL.

The chain employs TRBV6-1 and TRBJ2-7; 11 bases match TRBD2. Germline V CDR1 and CDR2: MNHNS, SASEGT. V dropped 6 bases and J dropped 1; count of bases not matched to a gene: 5. CDR3 length equals 15 residues. The CDR3 DNA reads TGTGCCAGCAGAGACCTAGCGGGGGGTTCCTACGAGCAGTACTTC. Protein: CASRDLAGGSYEQYF.